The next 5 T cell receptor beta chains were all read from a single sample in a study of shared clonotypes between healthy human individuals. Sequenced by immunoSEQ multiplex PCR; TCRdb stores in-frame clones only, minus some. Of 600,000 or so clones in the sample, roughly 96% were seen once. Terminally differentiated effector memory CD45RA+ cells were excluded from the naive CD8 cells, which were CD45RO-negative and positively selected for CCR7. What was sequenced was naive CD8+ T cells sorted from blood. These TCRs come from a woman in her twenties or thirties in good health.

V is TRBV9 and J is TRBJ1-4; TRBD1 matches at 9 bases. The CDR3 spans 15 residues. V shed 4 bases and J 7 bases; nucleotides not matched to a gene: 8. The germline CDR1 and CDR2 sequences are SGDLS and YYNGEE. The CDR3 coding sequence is TGTGCCAGCAGCCCGCGGACAGGGGAGCCTGAAAAACTGTTTTTT. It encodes CASSPRTGEPEKLFF.

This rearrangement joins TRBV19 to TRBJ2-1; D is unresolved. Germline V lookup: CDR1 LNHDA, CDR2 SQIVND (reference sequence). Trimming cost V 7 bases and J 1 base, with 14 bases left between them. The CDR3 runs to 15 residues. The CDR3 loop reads CASTPSGSSYNEQFF. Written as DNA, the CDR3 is TGTGCCAGTACCCCCTCGGGCTCTTCCTACAATGAGCAGTTCTTC.

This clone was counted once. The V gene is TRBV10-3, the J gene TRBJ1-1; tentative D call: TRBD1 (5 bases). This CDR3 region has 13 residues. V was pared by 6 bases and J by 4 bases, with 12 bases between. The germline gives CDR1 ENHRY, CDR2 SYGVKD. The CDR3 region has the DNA TGTGCCATCAGAATAGACAGCAGCACTGAAGCTTTCTTT. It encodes CAIRIDSSTEAFF.

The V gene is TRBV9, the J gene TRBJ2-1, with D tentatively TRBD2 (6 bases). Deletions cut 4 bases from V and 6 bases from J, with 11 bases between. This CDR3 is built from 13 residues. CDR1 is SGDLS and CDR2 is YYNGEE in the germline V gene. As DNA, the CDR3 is TGTGCCAGCAGCATCGGGACTTCCAATGAGCAGTTCTTC. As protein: CASSIGTSNEQFF.

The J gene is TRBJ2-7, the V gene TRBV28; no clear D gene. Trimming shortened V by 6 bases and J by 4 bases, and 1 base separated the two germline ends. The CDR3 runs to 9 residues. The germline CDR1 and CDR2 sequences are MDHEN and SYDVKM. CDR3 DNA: TGTGCCAGCAGGTACGAGCAGTACTTC. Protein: CASRYEQYF.